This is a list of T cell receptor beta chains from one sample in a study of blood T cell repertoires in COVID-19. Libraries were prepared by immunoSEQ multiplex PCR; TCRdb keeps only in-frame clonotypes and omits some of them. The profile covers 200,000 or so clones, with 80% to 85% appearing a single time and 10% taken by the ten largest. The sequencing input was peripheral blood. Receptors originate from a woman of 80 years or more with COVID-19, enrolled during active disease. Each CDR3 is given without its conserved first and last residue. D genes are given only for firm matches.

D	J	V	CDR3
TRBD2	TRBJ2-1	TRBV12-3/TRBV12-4	ATQPGGREQF
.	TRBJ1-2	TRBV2	ASSFDSYGYT
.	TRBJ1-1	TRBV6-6	ASRRYRDTEAF
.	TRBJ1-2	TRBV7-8	ASSSQGKYGYT
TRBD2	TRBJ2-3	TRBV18	ASSPGLGTDTQY
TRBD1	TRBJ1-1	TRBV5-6	ASSPDRAPRAF
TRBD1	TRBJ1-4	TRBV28	ASRLQGTGEKLF
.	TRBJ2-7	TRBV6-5	ATKRWGQKTYEQY
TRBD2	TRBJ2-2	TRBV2	ASSGRLASGGELF
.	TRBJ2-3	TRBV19	ASSRTGEAADTQY
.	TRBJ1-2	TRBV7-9	ASSGIPNYGYT
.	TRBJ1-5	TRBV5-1	ASSLAGTSNQPQH
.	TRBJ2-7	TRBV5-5	ASSLEGSPYGEQY
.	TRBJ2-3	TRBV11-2	ASSFPIGTDTQY
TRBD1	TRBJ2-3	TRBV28	ASSQRQGLSTDTQY
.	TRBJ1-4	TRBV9	ASSVGRGPLGEKLF
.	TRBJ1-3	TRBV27	ASIRKSLTGFLSGNTIY
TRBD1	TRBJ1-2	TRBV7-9	ASSPPGQGKSGYT
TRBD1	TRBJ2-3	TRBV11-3	ASSAGQASTDTQY
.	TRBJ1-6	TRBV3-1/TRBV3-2	ASSRGVRVNSPLH
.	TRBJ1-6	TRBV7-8	ASSLRAASGSPLH
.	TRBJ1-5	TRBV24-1	ATSGIRDNQPQH
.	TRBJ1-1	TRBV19	ASSWGERTEAF
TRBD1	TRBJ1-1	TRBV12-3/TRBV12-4	ASTWGRGREAF
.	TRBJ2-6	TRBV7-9	ASSQSGTGANVLT
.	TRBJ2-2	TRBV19	ASSIDRINTGELF
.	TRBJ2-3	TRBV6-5	ASSLPGADTQY
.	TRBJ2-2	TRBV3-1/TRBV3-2	ASSYGTPNTGELF
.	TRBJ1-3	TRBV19	ASSISRGSSGNTIY
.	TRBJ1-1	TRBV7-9	ASSLLDSITF
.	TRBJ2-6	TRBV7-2	ASSFFGGAGANVLT
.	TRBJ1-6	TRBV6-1	ASSVYRRERNSPLH
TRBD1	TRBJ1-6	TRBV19	ASSIITGESPLH
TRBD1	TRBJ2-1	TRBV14	ASSPPLQGVGNEQF
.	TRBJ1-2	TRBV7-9	ASSPSGGIYT
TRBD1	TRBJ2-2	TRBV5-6	ASSTFDRGNTGELF
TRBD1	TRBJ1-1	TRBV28	ASSLPSTGGRAF
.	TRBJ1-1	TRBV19	ASRQGPLLNTEAF
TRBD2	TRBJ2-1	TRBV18	ASSRRGVSGGDVYNEQF
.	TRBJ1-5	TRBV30	AWSPQGYSNQPQH
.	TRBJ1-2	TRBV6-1	ASSERTGYGYT
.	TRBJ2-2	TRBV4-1	ASSQARSNTGELF
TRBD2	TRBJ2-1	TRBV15	ATSREGSGGGKRNEQF
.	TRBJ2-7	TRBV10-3	AISAGDSYEQY
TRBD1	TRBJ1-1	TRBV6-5	ASRVGQGNTEAF
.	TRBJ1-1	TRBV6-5	ASRLTANTEAF
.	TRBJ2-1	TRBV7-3	ASSVGAGTNEQF
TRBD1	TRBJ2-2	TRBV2	ASRTGGNAGELF
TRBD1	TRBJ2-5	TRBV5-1	ASRGGHQETQY
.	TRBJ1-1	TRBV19	ASSFREENTEAF
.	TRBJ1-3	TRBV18	ASSSQGRSSGNTIY
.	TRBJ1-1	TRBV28	ASSYRGVDTEAF
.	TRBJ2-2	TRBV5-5	ASSLSALRGELF
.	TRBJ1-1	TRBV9	ASSVTDSLRTEAF
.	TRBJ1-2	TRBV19	ASSINRYYGYT